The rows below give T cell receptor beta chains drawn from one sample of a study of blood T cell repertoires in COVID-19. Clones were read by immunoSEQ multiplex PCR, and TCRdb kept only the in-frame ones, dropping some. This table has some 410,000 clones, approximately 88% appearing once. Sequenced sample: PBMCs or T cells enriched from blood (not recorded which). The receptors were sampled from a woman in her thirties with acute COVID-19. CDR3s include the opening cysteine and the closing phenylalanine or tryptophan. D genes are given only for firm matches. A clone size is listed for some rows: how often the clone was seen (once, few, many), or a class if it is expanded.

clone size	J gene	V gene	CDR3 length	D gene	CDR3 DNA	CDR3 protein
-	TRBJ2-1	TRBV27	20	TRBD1	TGTGCCAGCAGCCCGAGAGGACAGGGTCTGGCGTATCGCTCCTACAATGAGCAGTTCTTC	CASSPRGQGLAYRSYNEQFF
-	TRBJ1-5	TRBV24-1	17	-	TGTGCCACCAGTGATCCCTCGGAGGGACTCCTCACTCAGCCCCAGCATTTT	CATSDPSEGLLTQPQHF
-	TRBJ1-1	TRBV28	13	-	TGTGCCAGCGGCGAGACACTCGGCACTGAAGCTTTCTTT	CASGETLGTEAFF
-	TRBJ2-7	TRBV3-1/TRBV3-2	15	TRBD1	TGTGCCAGCAGCCAAGGTAACAGGGGGCCCTACGAGCAGTACTTC	CASSQGNRGPYEQYF
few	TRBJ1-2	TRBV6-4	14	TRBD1	TGTGCCAGCAGTGGTCAGGGGGCTAAGGATGGCTACACCTTC	CASSGQGAKDGYTF
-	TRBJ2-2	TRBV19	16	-	TGTGCCAGTAGTAGTTGGGAGGGGGTCGGCACCGGGGAGCTGTTTTTT	CASSSWEGVGTGELFF
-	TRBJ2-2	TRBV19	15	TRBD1	TGTGCCAGTAGTCTCTGGACAGGTAGTGCCGGGGAGCTGTTTTTT	CASSLWTGSAGELFF
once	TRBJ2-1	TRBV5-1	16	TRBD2	TGCGCCAGCAGCTTGGCCGTGGGCGGGGGGGCAATTGAGCAGTTCTTC	CASSLAVGGGAIEQFF
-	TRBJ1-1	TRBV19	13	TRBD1	TGTGCCAGTAGTCTCAGGGGGCAAACTGAAGCTTTCTTT	CASSLRGQTEAFF
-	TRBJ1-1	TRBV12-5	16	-	TGTGCTAGTGGTTTAGGAGCAGGGCCTTCAAACACTGAAGCTTTCTTT	CASGLGAGPSNTEAFF
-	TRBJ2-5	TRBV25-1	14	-	TGTGCCAGCAGTGAATGGAAGGGAGGAGAGACCCAGTACTTC	CASSEWKGGETQYF
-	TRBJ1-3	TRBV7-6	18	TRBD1	TGTGCCAGCAGCCGAGGGACAGGCCCTAAAGAATCTGGAAACACCATATATTTT	CASSRGTGPKESGNTIYF
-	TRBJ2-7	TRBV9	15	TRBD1	TGTGCCAGCAGCGTAGAGGGGGCTAGCTCCTACGAGCAGTACTTC	CASSVEGASSYEQYF
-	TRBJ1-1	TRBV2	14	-	TGTGCCAGCAGTGAAGGGGTACGGGTGGCTGAAGCTTTCTTT	CASSEGVRVAEAFF
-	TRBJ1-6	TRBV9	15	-	TGTGCCAGCAGCGTAGATGGGGCTACCAGTTCAAAAATCCACTTT	CASSVDGATSSKIHF
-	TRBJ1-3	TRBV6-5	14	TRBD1	TGTGCCAGCAGAGACGACAGGGGAGGAAACACCATATATTTT	CASRDDRGGNTIYF
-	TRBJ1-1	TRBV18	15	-	TGTGCCAGCTCACCAGGCAGGGGCCCGAACACTGAAGCTTTCTTT	CASSPGRGPNTEAFF
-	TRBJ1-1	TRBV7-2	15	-	TGTGCCAGCAGCGTACGAGGGGGAGTGAACACTGAAGCTTTCTTT	CASSVRGGVNTEAFF
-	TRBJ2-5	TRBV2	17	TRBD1	TGTGCCAGCAGTGAGGCGATTCGGACAGGGGAAGAAGAGACCCAGTACTTC	CASSEAIRTGEEETQYF
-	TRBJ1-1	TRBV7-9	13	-	TGTGCCAGCAGCTGGGAAGGGGTGACTGAAGCTTTCTTT	CASSWEGVTEAFF
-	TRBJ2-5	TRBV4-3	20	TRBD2	TGCGCCAGCAGCCAAGATCGGAGCGAAGTGGTAGCGGGGGGGCGTGTGACCCAGTACTTC	CASSQDRSEVVAGGRVTQYF
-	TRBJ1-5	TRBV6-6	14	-	TGTGCCAGCAACTTCCGGGACATCAATCAGCCCCAGCATTTT	CASNFRDINQPQHF
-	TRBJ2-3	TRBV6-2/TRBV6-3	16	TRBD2	TGTGCCAGCAGTTTCCTAGCGGGGGGTGTCACAGATACGCAGTATTTT	CASSFLAGGVTDTQYF
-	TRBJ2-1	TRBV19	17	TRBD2	TGTGCCAGTAGTACCAGCGGGGGGCCTCCAGGCGACAATGAGCAGTTCTTC	CASSTSGGPPGDNEQFF
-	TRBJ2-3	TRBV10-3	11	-	TGTGCCATCAGCCTAGGAGATACGCAGTATTTT	CAISLGDTQYF
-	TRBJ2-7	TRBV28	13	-	TGTGCCAGCAGCCCACAGACAGGATACGAGCAGTACTTC	CASSPQTGYEQYF
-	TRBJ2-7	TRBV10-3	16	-	TGTGCCATCAGTGAGTCGACTAGTTCCGTAGCCTACGAGCAGTACTTC	CAISESTSSVAYEQYF
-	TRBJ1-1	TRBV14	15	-	TGTGCCAGCAGCCAAGAACGGACAGTTAACACTGAAGCTTTCTTT	CASSQERTVNTEAFF
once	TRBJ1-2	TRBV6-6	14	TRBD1	TGTGCCAGCAGTTGGAGACAGGGGCGGGAAGGCTACACCTTC	CASSWRQGREGYTF
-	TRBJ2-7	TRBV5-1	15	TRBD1	TGCGCCAGCAGGGGTGGGACAGGGGCGTCCTACGAGCAGTACTTC	CASRGGTGASYEQYF
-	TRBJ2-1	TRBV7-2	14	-	TGTGCCAGCAGCCTTAGTGTGATCTACAATGAGCAGTTCTTC	CASSLSVIYNEQFF
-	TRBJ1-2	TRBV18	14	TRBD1	TGTGCCAGCTCATCGTTGGGACAGTTTTATGGCTACACCTTC	CASSSLGQFYGYTF
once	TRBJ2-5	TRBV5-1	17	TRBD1	TGCGCCAGCGCACTTTCGAGCGAGGGGGCCGGTATGGAGACCCAGTACTTC	CASALSSEGAGMETQYF
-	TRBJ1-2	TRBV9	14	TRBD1	TGTGCCAGCAGCATCCTAGGGGGCGGGCATGGCTACACCTTC	CASSILGGGHGYTF